This entry concerns a single T cell receptor beta chain. The antigen remains undetermined. TCRdb's table, derived via immunoSEQ multiplex PCR, lists solely in-frame clones and lacks some. In the table there are some 38,000 clones, roughly 85% of which are singletons. Germline V gives CDR1 SGHDT, CDR2 YYEEEE. V lost 1 base and J lost 4, with 9 bases in between. This CDR3 has 14 amino acids. The data are from a study of STAT5B mutations in CD4+ large granular lymphocyte leukemia. Whole-study results and caveats: No patients shared main leukemic clonotypes, though around 24% appeared at low frequency elsewhere. Data were not HLA-matched across samples.

Sequencing was performed on CD4+ T cells from blood buffy coats. This receptor was identified in a human donor in good health. The gene calls are TRBV5-6 and TRBJ1-3, with D hard to call. This chain's CDR3 is CASSLFWAGNTIYF. The CDR3 DNA reads as TGTGCCAGCAGCTTGTTTTGGGCCGGAAACACCATATATTTT.